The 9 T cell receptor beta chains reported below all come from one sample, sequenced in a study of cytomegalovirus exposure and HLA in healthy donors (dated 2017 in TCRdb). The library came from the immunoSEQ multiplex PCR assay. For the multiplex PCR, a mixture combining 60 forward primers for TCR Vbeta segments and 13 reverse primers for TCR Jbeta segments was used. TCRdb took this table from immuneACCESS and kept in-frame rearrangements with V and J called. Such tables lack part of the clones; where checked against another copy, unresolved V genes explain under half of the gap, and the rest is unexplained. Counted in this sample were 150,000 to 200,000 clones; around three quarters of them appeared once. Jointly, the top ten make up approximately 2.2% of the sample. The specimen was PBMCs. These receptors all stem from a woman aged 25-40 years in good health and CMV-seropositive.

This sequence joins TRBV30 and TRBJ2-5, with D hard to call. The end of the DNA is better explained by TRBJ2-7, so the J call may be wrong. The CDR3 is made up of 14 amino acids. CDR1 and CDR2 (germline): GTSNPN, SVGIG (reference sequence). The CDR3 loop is CAWNSAGSSHEQYF. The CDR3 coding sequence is TGTGCCTGGAATTCGGCAGGTTCTTCCCACGAGCAGTACTTC.

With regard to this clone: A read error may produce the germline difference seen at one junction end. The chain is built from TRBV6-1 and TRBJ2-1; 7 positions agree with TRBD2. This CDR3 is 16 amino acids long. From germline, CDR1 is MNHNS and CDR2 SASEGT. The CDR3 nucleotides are TGTGCCAGCACTGAAAGCGGGACTTTCACCTACAATGAGCAGTTCTTC. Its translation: CASTESGTFTYNEQFF.

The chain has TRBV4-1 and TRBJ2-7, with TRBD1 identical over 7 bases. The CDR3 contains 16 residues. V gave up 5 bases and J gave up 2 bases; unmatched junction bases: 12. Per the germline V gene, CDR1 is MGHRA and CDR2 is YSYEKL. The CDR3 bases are TGCGCCAGCAGCGGGACAGCGTCACGTCTTCCCTACGAGCAGTACTTC. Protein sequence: CASSGTASRLPYEQYF.

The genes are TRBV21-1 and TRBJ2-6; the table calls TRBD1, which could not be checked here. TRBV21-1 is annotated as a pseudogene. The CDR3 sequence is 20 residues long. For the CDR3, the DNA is TGTGCCAGCAGTATGAACCAGGGCGCAGGTCCTAGCTCTGGGGCCAACGTCCTGACTTTC. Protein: CASSMNQGAGPSSGANVLTF.

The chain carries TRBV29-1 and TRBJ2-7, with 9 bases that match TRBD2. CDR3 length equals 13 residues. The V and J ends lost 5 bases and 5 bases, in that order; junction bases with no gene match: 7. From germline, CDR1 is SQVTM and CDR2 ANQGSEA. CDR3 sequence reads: CSVFGLAGDEQYF. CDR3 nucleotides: TGCAGCGTTTTCGGTTTAGCGGGGGACGAGCAGTACTTC.

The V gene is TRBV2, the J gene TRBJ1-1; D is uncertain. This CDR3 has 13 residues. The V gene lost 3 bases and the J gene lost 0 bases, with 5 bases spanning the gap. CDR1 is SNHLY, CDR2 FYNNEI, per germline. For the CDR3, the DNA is TGTGCCAGCAGTGATTACATGAACACTGAAGCTTTCTTT. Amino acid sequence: CASSDYMNTEAFF.

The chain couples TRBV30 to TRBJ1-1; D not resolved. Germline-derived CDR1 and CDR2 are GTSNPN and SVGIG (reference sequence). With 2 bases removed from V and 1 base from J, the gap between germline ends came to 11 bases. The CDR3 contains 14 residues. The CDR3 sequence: CAWSRRAANTEAFF. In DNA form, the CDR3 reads TGTGCCTGGAGTAGGAGGGCGGCGAACACTGAAGCTTTCTTT.

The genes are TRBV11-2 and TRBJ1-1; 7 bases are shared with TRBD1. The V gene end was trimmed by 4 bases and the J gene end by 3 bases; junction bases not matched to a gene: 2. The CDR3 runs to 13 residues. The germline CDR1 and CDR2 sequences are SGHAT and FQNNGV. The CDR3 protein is CASSYDRDTEAFF. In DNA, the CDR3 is TGTGCCAGCAGCTATGACAGGGACACTGAAGCTTTCTTT.

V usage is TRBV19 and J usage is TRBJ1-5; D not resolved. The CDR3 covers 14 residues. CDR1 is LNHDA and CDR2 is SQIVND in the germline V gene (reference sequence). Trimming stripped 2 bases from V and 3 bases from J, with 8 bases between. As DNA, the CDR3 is TGTGCCAGTAGTATAAGAGGAATCAATCAGCCCCAGCATTTT. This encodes CASSIRGINQPQHF.